The present entry profiles one TCR beta chain with its context. In the authors' workflow: How many nucleated cells were present was estimated from reference gene primer amplification. Sequencing was performed with immunoSEQ multiplex PCR; in TCRdb, only in-frame clones are kept and a portion is missing. V and J calls and clone size are those listed in that table; D and trimming were worked out from the DNA. The sample carries 85,000 to 110,000 clones, 84% recorded once. CDR3 size: 15 residues. Germline lookup yields CDR1 GTSNPN and CDR2 SVGIG (reference sequence). The J segment lost 3 bases and the V segment lost 5 bases, leaving 10 bases of the junction unmatched. The data belong to a study of blood T cell repertoires in COVID-19. Study details: The United States, Italy and Spain were the sources of the acute and convalescent COVID-19 samples. T cells, B-cell-depleted T cells, or PBMCs provided the cDNA or gDNA that served as material.

Material: peripheral blood. This clonotype was obtained from a human donor in a cohort sampled during active or convalescent COVID-19. The chain uses TRBV30 and TRBJ1-3, with 7 nucleotides matching TRBD1. CDR3 bases: TGTGCCTGGGCCCCTTCTGACAGGGTTGGAAACACCATATATTTT. Protein product: CAWAPSDRVGNTIYF.